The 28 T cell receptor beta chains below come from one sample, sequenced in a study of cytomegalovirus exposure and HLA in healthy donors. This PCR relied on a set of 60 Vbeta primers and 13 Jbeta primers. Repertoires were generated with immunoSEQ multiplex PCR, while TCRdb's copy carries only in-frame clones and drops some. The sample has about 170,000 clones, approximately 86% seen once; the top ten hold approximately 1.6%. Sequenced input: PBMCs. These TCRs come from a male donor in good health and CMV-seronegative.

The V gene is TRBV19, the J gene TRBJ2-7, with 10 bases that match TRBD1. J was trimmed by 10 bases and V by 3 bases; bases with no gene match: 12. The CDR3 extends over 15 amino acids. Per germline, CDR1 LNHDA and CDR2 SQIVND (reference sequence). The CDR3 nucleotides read TGTGCCAGTAGTATTTGGGACAGGGGCCGAGGGGACCAGTACTTC. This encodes CASSIWDRGRGDQYF.

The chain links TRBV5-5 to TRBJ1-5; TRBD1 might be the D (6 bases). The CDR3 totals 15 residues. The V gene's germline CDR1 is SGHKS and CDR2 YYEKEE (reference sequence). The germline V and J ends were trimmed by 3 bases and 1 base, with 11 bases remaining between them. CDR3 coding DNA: TGTGCCAGCAGCTCAGGGGCGATAAGCAATCAGCCCCAGCATTTT. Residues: CASSSGAISNQPQHF.

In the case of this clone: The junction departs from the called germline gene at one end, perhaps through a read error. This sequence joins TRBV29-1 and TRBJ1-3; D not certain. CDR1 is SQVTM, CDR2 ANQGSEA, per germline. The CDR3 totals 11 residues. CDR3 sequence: CSVKEANTIYF. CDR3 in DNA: TGCAGCGTTAAAGAGGCAAACACCATATATTTT.

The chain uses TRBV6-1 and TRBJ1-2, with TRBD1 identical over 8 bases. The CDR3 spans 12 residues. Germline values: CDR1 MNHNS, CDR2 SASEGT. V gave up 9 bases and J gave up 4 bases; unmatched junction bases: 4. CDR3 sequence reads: CASDRGVYGYTF. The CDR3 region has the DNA TGTGCCAGTGACAGGGGAGTCTATGGCTACACCTTC.

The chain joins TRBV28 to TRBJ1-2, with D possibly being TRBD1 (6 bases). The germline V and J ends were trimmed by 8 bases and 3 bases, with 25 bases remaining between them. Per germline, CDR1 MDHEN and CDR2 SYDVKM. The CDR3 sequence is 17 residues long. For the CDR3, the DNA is TGTGCCAGCGCCTCGGCATCCGCCCCATCAGGGGACTATGGCTACACCTTC. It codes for CASASASAPSGDYGYTF.

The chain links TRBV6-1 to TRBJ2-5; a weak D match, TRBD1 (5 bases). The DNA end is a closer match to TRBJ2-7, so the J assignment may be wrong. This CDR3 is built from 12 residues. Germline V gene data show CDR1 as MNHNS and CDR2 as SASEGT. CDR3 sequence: CASRDTLDEQYF. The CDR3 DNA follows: TGTGCCAGCAGGGACACCCTAGACGAGCAGTACTTC.

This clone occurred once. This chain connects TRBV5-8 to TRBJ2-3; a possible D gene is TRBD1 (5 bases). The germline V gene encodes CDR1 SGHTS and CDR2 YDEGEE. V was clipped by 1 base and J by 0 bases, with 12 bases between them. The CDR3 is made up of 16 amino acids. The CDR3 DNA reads TGTGCCAGCAGCTTGACAGGCTTATCTAGCACAGATACGCAGTATTTT. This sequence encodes CASSLTGLSSTDTQYF.

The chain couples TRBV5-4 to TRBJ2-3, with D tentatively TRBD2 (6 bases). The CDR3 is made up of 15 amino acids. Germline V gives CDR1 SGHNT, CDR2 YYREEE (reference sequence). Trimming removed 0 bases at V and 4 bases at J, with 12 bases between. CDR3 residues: CASSLAAGRPDTQYF. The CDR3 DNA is TGTGCCAGCAGCTTGGCCGCGGGGAGGCCAGATACGCAGTATTTT. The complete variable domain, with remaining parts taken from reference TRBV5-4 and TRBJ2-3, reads ETGVTQSPTHLIKTRGQQVTLRCSSQSGHNTVSWYQQALGQGPQFIFQYYREEENGRGNFPPRFSGLQFPNYSSELNVNALELDDSALYLCASSLAAGRPDTQYFGPGTRLTVL.

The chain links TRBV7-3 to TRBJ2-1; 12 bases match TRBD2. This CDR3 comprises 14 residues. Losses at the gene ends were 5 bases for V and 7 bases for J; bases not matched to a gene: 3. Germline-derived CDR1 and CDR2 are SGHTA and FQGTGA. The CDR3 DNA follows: TGTGCCAGCAGCCCAGGACTAGCGGGGAATGAGCAGTTCTTC. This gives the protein CASSPGLAGNEQFF.

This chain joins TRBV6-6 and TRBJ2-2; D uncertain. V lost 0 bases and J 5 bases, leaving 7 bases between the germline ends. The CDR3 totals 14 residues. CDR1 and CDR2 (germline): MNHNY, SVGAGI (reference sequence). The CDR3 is CASSYSGRTGELFF. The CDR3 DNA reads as TGTGCCAGCAGTTACTCGGGCCGAACCGGGGAGCTGTTTTTT.

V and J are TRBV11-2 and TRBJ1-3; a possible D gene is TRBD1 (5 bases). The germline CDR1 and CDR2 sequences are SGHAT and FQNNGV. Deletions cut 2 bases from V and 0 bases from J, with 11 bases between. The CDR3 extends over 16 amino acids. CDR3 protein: CASSLRRDPSGNTIYF. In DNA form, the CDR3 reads TGTGCCAGCAGCTTACGGAGGGACCCCTCTGGAAACACCATATATTTT.

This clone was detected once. CDR3 DNA: TGTGCCAGCAGTTCCATACAGGGCTCTGAAGCTTTCTTT. It specifies CASSSIQGSEAFF. The chain combines TRBV6-5 with TRBJ1-1; possibly TRBD1 for D (6 bases). The germline gives CDR1 MNHEY, CDR2 SVGAGI. Deletions cut 4 bases from V and 6 bases from J, with 12 bases between. This CDR3 has 13 amino acids.

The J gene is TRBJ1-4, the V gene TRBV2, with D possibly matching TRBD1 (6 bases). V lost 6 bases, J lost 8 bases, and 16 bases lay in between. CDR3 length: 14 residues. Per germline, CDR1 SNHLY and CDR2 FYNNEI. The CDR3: CASSRTDTREKLFF. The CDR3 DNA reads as TGTGCCAGCAGCCGGACAGACACAAGAGAAAAACTGTTTTTT.

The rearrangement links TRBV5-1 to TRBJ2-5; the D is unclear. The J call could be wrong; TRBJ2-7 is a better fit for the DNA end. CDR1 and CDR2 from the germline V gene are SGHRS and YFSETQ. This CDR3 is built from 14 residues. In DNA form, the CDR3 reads TGCGCCAGCAGCTTAGACCGGGTGTCCTACGAGCAGTACTTC. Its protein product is CASSLDRVSYEQYF.

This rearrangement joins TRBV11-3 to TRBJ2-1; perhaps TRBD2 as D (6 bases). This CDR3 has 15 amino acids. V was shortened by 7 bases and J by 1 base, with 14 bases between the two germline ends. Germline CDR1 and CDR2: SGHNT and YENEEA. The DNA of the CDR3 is TGTGCCAGCAAGGCGGCGGGGAGGTCCTACAATGAGCAGTTCTTC. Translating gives CASKAAGRSYNEQFF.

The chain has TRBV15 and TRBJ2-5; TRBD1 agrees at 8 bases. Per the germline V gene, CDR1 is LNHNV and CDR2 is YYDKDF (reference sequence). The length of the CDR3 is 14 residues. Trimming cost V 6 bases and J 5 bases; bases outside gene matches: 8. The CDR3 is CATRSGGAAETQYF. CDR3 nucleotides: TGTGCCACCAGGTCAGGGGGCGCCGCGGAGACCCAGTACTTC.

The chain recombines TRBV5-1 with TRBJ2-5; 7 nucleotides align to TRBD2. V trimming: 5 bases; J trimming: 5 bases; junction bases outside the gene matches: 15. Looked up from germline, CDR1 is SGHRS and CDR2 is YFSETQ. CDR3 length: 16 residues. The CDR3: CASSPDGRRSGETQYF. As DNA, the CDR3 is TGCGCCAGCAGTCCTGACGGGAGGAGGAGTGGGGAGACCCAGTACTTC.

The CDR3 region has the DNA TGTGCCAGTACCCCATTGGAGGGGCTGACCGGGGAGCTGTTTTTT. Protein: CASTPLEGLTGELFF. The J gene is TRBJ2-2, the V gene TRBV19; D possibly corresponds to TRBD2 (6 bases). CDR1 LNHDA and CDR2 SQIVND come from the germline V gene (reference sequence). V was clipped by 7 bases and J by 5 bases, with 17 bases between them. The CDR3 contains 15 residues.

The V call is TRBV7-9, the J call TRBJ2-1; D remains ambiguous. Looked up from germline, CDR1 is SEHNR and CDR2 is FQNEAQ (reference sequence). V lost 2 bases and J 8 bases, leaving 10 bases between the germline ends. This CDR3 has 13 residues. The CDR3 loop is CASSLYGLDEQFF. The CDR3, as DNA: TGTGCCAGCAGCTTATACGGGTTGGATGAGCAGTTCTTC.

CDR3 DNA: TGTGCCAGCAAGTGGGGCGAACCGACCCTGAACACTGAAGCTTTCTTT. It encodes CASKWGEPTLNTEAFF. The rearrangement joins TRBV19 to TRBJ1-1; weak D call: TRBD1 (5 bases). The CDR3 totals 16 residues. The V end was cut by 9 bases, the J end by 0 bases, with 20 bases between. Germline lookup yields CDR1 LNHDA and CDR2 SQIVND (reference sequence). The full variable domain, its missing parts supplied by reference TRBV19 and TRBJ1-1, is DGGITQSPKYLFRKEGQNVTLSCEQNLNHDAMYWYRQDPGQGLRLIYYSQIVNDFQKGDIAEGYSVSREKKESFPLTVTSAQKNPTAFYLCASKWGEPTLNTEAFFGQGTRLTVV.

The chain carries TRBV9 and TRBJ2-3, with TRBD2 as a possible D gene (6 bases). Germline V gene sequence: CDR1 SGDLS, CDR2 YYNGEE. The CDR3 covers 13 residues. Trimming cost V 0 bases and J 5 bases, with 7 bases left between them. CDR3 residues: CASSVGGEDTQYF. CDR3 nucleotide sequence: TGTGCCAGCAGCGTAGGGGGGGAAGATACGCAGTATTTT.

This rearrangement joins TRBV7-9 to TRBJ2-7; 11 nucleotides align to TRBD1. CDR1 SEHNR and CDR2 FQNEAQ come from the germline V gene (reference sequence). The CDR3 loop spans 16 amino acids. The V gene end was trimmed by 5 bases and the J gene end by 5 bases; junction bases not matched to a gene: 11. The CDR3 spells CASSPTSGTGGHEQYF. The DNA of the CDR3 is TGTGCCAGCAGCCCAACATCCGGGACAGGGGGACACGAGCAGTACTTC.

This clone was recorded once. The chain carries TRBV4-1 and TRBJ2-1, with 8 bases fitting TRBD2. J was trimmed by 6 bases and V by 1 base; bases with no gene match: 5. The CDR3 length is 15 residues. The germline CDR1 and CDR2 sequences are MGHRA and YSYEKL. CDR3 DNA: TGCGCCAGCAGCCAAGTCCGGGAGGGCGCCAATGAGCAGTTCTTC. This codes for CASSQVREGANEQFF.

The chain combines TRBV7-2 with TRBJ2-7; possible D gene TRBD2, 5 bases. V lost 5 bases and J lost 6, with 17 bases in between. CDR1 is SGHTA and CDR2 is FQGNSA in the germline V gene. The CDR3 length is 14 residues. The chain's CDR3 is CASSPRAGPGEQYF. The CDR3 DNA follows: TGTGCCAGCAGCCCCCGGGCGGGTCCGGGCGAGCAGTACTTC.

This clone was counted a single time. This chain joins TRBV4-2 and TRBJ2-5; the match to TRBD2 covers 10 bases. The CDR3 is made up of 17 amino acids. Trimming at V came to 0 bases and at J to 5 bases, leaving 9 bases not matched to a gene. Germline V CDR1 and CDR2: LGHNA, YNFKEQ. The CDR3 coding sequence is TGTGCCAGCAGCCAAGATCGGTACGGAGCGGGAGGGGAGACCCAGTACTTC. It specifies CASSQDRYGAGGETQYF.

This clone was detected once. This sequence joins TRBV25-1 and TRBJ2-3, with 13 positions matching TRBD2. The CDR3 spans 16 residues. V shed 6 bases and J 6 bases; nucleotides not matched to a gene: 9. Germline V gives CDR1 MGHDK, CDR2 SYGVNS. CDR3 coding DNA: TGTGCCAGCAGAAGGACTAGCGGGAGTGGTAGGGATACGCAGTATTTT. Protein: CASRRTSGSGRDTQYF.

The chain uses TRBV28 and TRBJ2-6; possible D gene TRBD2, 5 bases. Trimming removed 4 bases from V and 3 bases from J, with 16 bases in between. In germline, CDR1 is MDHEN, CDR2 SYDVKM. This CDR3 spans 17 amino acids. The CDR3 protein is CASSSRGRFSGANVLTF. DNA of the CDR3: TGTGCCAGCAGTTCCCGGGGTCGCTTTAGTGGGGCCAACGTCCTGACTTTC.

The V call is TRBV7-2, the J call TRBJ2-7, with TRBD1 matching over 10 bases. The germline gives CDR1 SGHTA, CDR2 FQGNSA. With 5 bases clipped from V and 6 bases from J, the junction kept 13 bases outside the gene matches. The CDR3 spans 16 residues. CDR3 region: CASSGRAGTGVPEQYF. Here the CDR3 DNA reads TGTGCCAGCAGCGGAAGAGCCGGGACAGGGGTTCCCGAGCAGTACTTC.